This TCR beta chain emerged from a study of Ad26.COV2.S vaccination and SARS-CoV-2 variants. General study findings and limits: It is possible that the TCR breadth and depth analyses underestimated the total T cell responses. In vaccinated individuals, spike-specific CD8+ and CD4+ T cell responses reportedly displayed substantial breadth.

Notes on this clone: The antigen remains undetermined. Other nucleotide sequences from this sample produce the same CDR3.

CDR3 size: 12 residues. The ends were cut back, 6 bases at V and 3 bases at J, with 7 bases in the middle. The protocol was immunoSEQ multiplex PCR, while the TCRdb copy is restricted to in-frame clones and leaves out a portion. Altogether about 350,000 clones are present, 92% being singletons, with the ten largest covering around 4.2%. This clonotype was sampled from a human donor who had recovered from COVID-19. Source: peripheral blood, taken after recovery from COVID-19. The J gene is TRBJ2-3, the V gene TRBV12-3 or TRBV12-4; no clear D gene. CDR3 coding DNA: TGTGCCAGCAGCCCGTCGACAGATACGCAGTATTTT. Translation: CASSPSTDTQYF.